This paragraph reports one T cell receptor beta chain. Its antigen is not identified. The data belong to a study of cytomegalovirus exposure and HLA in healthy donors. The PCR contained 60 Vbeta and 13 Jbeta primers. Method: immunoSEQ multiplex PCR; TCRdb's copy keeps in-frame clones and lacks some. The repertoire table contains just over 40,000 clones. General study findings and limits: Sequencing probably produced one cluster of sequence variants that were highly shared. Later on, a genetic analysis was performed. It linked a missense variant in DCLRE1C with V- and J-gene trimming of TCR beta. For presence/absence analyses, sequencing depth was assumed to be roughly uniform across donors. Looking again later, the authors saw that most CMV-associated TCR beta chains seemed HLA-restricted.

The CDR3 totals 13 residues. Germline V gene data show CDR1 as SGHTA and CDR2 as FQGNSA. V shed 3 bases and J shed 3 bases, with 9 bases lying between them. Sequenced sample: PBMCs. The rearrangement joins TRBV7-2 to TRBJ2-7; perhaps TRBD1 as D (5 bases). This clonotype was sampled from a man aged 25 to 40 in good health and CMV-seronegative. The CDR3 DNA sequence: TGTGCCAGCAGCTTGCACAGGCTCTACGAGCAGTACTTC. This sequence encodes CASSLHRLYEQYF.